This T cell receptor beta chain is drawn from a study of early T cells in non-severe SARS-CoV-2 infection. Attached unique molecular identifiers marked individual cDNA molecules. TCRdb independently ran MiXCR on the 5' RACE reads; one entry per CDR3 protein. The sample holds 50,000 to 60,000 distinct CDR3 sequences, 6% to 7% seen once. The sequence was collected from an adult who was a healthcare worker with PCR-confirmed SARS-CoV-2 infection or an uninfected control (not recorded which). Sequenced input: whole blood.

As DNA, the CDR3 is TGTGCCAGCAGTGAGAGGTCAGGGACCCTCTCCGAGCAGTACTTC. Its translation is CASSERSGTLSEQYF. V is TRBV28 and J is TRBJ2-7, with D perhaps given as TRBD1 or TRBD2 (5 bases each). The V gene lost 5 bases and the J gene lost 6 bases, with 20 bases spanning the gap. Germline CDR1 is MDHEN and CDR2 is SYDVKM. The CDR3 loop spans 15 amino acids.